The entry below gives a single TCR beta chain sequence along with its context. Its antigen is undetermined. These data originate in a study of blood T cells in healthy people across ages. Study-level findings and limits: Investigators treated diversity estimates from one million T cells as underestimates.

The V gene's germline CDR1 is SQVTM and CDR2 ANQGSEA. V dropped 3 bases and J dropped 10 bases, with 21 bases sitting between them. The CDR3 sequence is 14 residues long. It was with a sample-barcoded 5' primer and a J-beta primer mix that a second PCR of about 7 to 12 cycles was run. Each cDNA molecule was tagged by a template-switch adaptor with 12 random nucleotides. TCRdb reprocessed the 5' RACE reads with MiXCR, giving one entry per CDR3 protein. This sample yields under 850,000 distinct CDR3 sequences, of which 35% to 40% are seen a single time; roughly 13% belongs to the top ten. The sequenced sample consisted of blood. The chain uses TRBV29-1 and TRBJ1-2; D possibly corresponds to TRBD1 (5 bases). This sequence was found in a man younger than 30 in good health. CDR3 amino acids: CSVEMGRISNDYTF. CDR3 nucleotide sequence: TGCAGCGTTGAGATGGGGCGGATTTCAAATGACTACACCTTC.